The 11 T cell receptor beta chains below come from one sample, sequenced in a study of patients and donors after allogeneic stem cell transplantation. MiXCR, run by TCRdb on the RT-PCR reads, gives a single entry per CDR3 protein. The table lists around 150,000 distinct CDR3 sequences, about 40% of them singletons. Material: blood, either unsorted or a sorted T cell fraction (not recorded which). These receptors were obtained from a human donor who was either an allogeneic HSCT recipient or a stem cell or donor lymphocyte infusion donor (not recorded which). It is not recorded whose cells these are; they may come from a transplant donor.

This CDR3 reads CASSQEGRGMETQYF. Here the CDR3 DNA reads TGCGCCAGCAGCCAAGAGGGCAGGGGTATGGAGACCCAGTACTTC. V is TRBV4-3 and J is TRBJ2-5, with D possibly being TRBD1 (6 bases). This CDR3 spans 15 amino acids. Trimming took 0 bases from V and 5 from J, leaving 13 bases between them. The germline V gene encodes CDR1 LGHNA and CDR2 YSLEER.

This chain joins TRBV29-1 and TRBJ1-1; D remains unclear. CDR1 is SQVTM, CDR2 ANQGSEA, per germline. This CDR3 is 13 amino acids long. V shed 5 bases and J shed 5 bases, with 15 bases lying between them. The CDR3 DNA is TGCAGCGTTCATATCGGGGTACGAACTGAAGCTTTCTTT. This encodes CSVHIGVRTEAFF.

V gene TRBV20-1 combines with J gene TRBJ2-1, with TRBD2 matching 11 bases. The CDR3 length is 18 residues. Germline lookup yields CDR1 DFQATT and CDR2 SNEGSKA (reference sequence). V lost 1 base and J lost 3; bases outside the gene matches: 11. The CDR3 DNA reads TGCAGTGCTAGAGTCTGGGCTAGCGGGGGGCAGGTCTACAATGAGCAGTTCTTC. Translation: CSARVWASGGQVYNEQFF.

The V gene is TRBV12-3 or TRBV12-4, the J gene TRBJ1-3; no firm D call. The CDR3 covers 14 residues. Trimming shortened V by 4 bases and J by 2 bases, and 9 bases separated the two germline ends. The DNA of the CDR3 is TGTGCCAGCAGTTCCCGACACACTGGAAACACCATATATTTT. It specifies CASSSRHTGNTIYF.

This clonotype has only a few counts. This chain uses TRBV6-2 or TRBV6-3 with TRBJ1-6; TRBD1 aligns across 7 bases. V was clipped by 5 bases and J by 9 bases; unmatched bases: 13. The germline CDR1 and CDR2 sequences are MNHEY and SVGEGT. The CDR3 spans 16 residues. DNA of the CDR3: TGTGCCAGCAGTCTCCGGGACAGATTCCTTGGTTCACCCCTCCACTTT. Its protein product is CASSLRDRFLGSPLHF.

In DNA form, the CDR3 reads TGTGCCAGCAGTTTAGATTATGGGACAGGGGGAAAACTGTTTTTT. It yields the protein CASSLDYGTGGKLFF. This chain joins TRBV28 and TRBJ1-4; 11 bases align to TRBD1. Per the germline V gene, CDR1 is MDHEN and CDR2 is SYDVKM. The ends lost 2 bases at V and 10 bases at J; junction bases unmatched: 6. This CDR3 region has 15 residues.

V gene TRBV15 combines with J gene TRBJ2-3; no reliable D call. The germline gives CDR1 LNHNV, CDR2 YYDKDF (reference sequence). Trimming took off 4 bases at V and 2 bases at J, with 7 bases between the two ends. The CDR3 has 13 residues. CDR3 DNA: TGTGCCACCAGCATTGGAACCACAGATACGCAGTATTTT. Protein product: CATSIGTTDTQYF.

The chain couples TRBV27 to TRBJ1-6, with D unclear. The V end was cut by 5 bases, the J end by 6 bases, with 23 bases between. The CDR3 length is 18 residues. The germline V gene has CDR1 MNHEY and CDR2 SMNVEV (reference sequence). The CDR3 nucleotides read TGTGCCAGCAGTCCCCCGGCGGGTCCCCCCCACACTAATTCACCCCTCCACTTT. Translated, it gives CASSPPAGPPHTNSPLHF.

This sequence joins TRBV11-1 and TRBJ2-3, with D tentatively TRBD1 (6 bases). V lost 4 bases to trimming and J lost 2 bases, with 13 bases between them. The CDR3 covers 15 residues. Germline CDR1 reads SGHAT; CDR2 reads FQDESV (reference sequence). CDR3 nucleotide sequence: TGTGCCAGCAGCTACCGGGACACCAACACAGATACGCAGTATTTT. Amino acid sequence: CASSYRDTNTDTQYF.

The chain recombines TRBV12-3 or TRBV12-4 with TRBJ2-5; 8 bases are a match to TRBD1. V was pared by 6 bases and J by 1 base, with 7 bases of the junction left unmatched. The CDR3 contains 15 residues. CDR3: CASSSGQASQETQYF. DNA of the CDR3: TGTGCCAGCAGCTCGGGACAGGCCAGCCAAGAGACCCAGTACTTC.

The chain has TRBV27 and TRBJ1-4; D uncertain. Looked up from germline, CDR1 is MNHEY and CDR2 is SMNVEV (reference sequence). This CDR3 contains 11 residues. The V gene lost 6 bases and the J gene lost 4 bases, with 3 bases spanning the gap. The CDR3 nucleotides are TGTGCCAGCAGGGATAATGAAAAACTGTTTTTT. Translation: CASRDNEKLFF.